Listed below are T cell receptor beta chains from one sample, sequenced in a study of Tregs in tolerant kidney transplant recipients. Repertoires were generated with immunoSEQ multiplex PCR, while TCRdb's copy carries only in-frame clones and drops some. The data contain roughly 250,000 clones, 80% to 85% of them singletons. The material sequenced was CD4+ T cells from blood. The origin of the receptors is a human donor in good health. Each CDR3 is given with its conserved first and last residue. The D gene is left open where the match is weak. Clone size is not always given. Where it is, it says once, few, many or a class for expanded clones.

V gene: TRBV7-9; clone size: few; J gene: TRBJ1-1; D gene: NA; CDR3 DNA: TGTGCCAGCAGCTATAGCCGGCCAGGGTCGTTTTACACTGAAGCTTTCTTT; CDR3 protein: CASSYSRPGSFYTEAFF
V gene: TRBV9; clone size: NA; J gene: TRBJ2-5; D gene: NA; CDR3 DNA: TGTGCCAGCAGCGTAGGGTTTAAGGGGAGGTCCTTGGAGACCCAGTACTTC; CDR3 protein: CASSVGFKGRSLETQYF
V gene: TRBV6-5; clone size: NA; J gene: TRBJ2-1; D gene: NA; CDR3 DNA: TGTGCCAGCAGTGACCAGGTTTCCTACAATGAGCAGTTCTTC; CDR3 protein: CASSDQVSYNEQFF
V gene: TRBV4-1; clone size: NA; J gene: TRBJ2-3; D gene: TRBD2; CDR3 DNA: TGCGCCAGCAGCCAAGCCGGACTAGCGGGGGGGCGGGCAGATACGCAGTATTTT; CDR3 protein: CASSQAGLAGGRADTQYF
V gene: TRBV2; clone size: NA; J gene: TRBJ2-5; D gene: TRBD2; CDR3 DNA: TGTGCCAGCAGTGAAGAAGCGGGGGCCCCGCCGGAGACCCAGTACTTC; CDR3 protein: CASSEEAGAPPETQYF
V gene: TRBV10-3; clone size: NA; J gene: TRBJ1-6; D gene: NA; CDR3 DNA: TGTGCCATCAGTGACCAGGGGCCCTATTCACCCCTCCACTTT; CDR3 protein: CAISDQGPYSPLHF
V gene: TRBV7-8; clone size: NA; J gene: TRBJ1-4; D gene: NA; CDR3 DNA: TGTGCCAGCAGTGGGAGTGGATCAACTAATGAAAAACTGTTTTTT; CDR3 protein: CASSGSGSTNEKLFF
V gene: TRBV6-5; clone size: NA; J gene: TRBJ1-2; D gene: NA; CDR3 DNA: TGTGCCAGCAGGCCAGGGATATCAAACTATGGCTACACCTTC; CDR3 protein: CASRPGISNYGYTF
V gene: TRBV6-5; clone size: few; J gene: TRBJ1-5; D gene: TRBD1; CDR3 DNA: TGTGCCAGCAGGAAGTACAGGGGAAGCAATCAGCCCCAGCATTTT; CDR3 protein: CASRKYRGSNQPQHF
V gene: TRBV5-6; clone size: NA; J gene: TRBJ2-7; D gene: TRBD2; CDR3 DNA: TGTGCCAGCAGCTTGGCCGGGAGGGGTGTAAGATCCTACGAGCAGTACTTC; CDR3 protein: CASSLAGRGVRSYEQYF
V gene: TRBV15; clone size: NA; J gene: TRBJ2-5; D gene: TRBD2; CDR3 DNA: TGTGCCACCAGCAGAGATGACTGGCTAGCGGGAGAGGTCCAAGAGACCCAGTACTTC; CDR3 protein: CATSRDDWLAGEVQETQYF
V gene: TRBV20-1; clone size: once; J gene: TRBJ1-1; D gene: NA; CDR3 DNA: TGCAGTGCCCCGGGGGTTACTGAAGCTTTCTTT; CDR3 protein: CSAPGVTEAFF
V gene: TRBV6-5; clone size: few; J gene: TRBJ2-1; D gene: TRBD2; CDR3 DNA: TGTGCCAGCAGTTACTCCAGGGATCCGGGACTAGGGCAGCAGTTCTTC; CDR3 protein: CASSYSRDPGLGQQFF
V gene: TRBV18; clone size: NA; J gene: TRBJ1-4; D gene: NA; CDR3 DNA: TGTGCCAGCTCACCAAAAGGGAGTAATGGAAAACTGTTTTTT; CDR3 protein: CASSPKGSNGKLFF
V gene: TRBV7-8; clone size: NA; J gene: TRBJ1-2; D gene: NA; CDR3 DNA: TGTGCCAGCAGCTTACTCGACGGGGGGTATGGCTACACCTTC; CDR3 protein: CASSLLDGGYGYTF
V gene: TRBV12-5; clone size: NA; J gene: TRBJ1-2; D gene: NA; CDR3 DNA: TGTGCTAGTGGTTTGGACCACAGGGAGAACTATGGCTACACCTTC; CDR3 protein: CASGLDHRENYGYTF
V gene: TRBV5-1; clone size: NA; J gene: TRBJ2-4; D gene: TRBD2; CDR3 DNA: TGCGCCAGCACCGGAGGTGGGGGGAGGGACATTCAGTACTTC; CDR3 protein: CASTGGGGRDIQYF
V gene: TRBV5-6; clone size: once; J gene: TRBJ2-3; D gene: NA; CDR3 DNA: TGTGCCAGCACCCCTGCCGATACGCAGTATTTT; CDR3 protein: CASTPADTQYF
V gene: TRBV28; clone size: few; J gene: TRBJ2-3; D gene: NA; CDR3 DNA: TGTGCCAGCAGTTTGTCGCGAGGCGGCACAGATACGCAGTATTTT; CDR3 protein: CASSLSRGGTDTQYF
V gene: TRBV9; clone size: NA; J gene: TRBJ2-7; D gene: NA; CDR3 DNA: TGTGCCAGCAGCGTAGATCCCACAGGGGGGGGTGAGCAGTACTTC; CDR3 protein: CASSVDPTGGGEQYF
V gene: TRBV6-1; clone size: few; J gene: TRBJ2-3; D gene: NA; CDR3 DNA: TGTGCCAGCAGTGAGCCGAGCACAGATACGCAGTATTTT; CDR3 protein: CASSEPSTDTQYF
V gene: TRBV29-1; clone size: NA; J gene: TRBJ2-1; D gene: TRBD2; CDR3 DNA: TGCAGCGTTTTAACTTCAGCGGGAGGGGTGCAGTTCTTC; CDR3 protein: CSVLTSAGGVQFF
V gene: TRBV5-1; clone size: NA; J gene: TRBJ1-4; D gene: NA; CDR3 DNA: TGCGCCAGCAGCTTGGTTCCGGGGGCCCCAACTAATGAAAAACTGTTTTTT; CDR3 protein: CASSLVPGAPTNEKLFF
V gene: TRBV7-8; clone size: NA; J gene: TRBJ2-1; D gene: TRBD2; CDR3 DNA: TGTGCCAGCAGCCGCGACGCTAGCGGGAGGGCGTTTGAGCAGTTCTTC; CDR3 protein: CASSRDASGRAFEQFF
V gene: TRBV6-1; clone size: NA; J gene: TRBJ2-7; D gene: TRBD2; CDR3 DNA: TGTGCCAGCAGTGCTGGGACTAGCGGGAGGGCCGTCCCCTACGAGCAGTACTTC; CDR3 protein: CASSAGTSGRAVPYEQYF
V gene: TRBV11-2; clone size: NA; J gene: TRBJ2-3; D gene: NA; CDR3 DNA: TGTGCCAGCAGCGCCTCAGGGTATTGGGCAGATACGCAGTATTTT; CDR3 protein: CASSASGYWADTQYF
V gene: TRBV15; clone size: NA; J gene: TRBJ2-7; D gene: TRBD2; CDR3 DNA: TGTGCCACCAGCGGCCGGACTAGCGGGAGGACACGCGAGCAGTACTTC; CDR3 protein: CATSGRTSGRTREQYF
V gene: TRBV5-8; clone size: NA; J gene: TRBJ1-4; D gene: NA; CDR3 DNA: TGTGCCAGCAGCTTGCAGGGTAATGAAAAACTGTTTTTT; CDR3 protein: CASSLQGNEKLFF
V gene: TRBV18; clone size: NA; J gene: TRBJ1-1; D gene: NA; CDR3 DNA: TGTGCCAGCTCACCGGGGCGGGAGAATTGGGCTTTCTTT; CDR3 protein: CASSPGRENWAFF
V gene: TRBV21-1; clone size: NA; J gene: TRBJ2-3; D gene: NA; CDR3 DNA: TGTGCCAGCAATGGCACAGATACGCAGTATTTT; CDR3 protein: CASNGTDTQYF
V gene: TRBV5-1; clone size: NA; J gene: TRBJ2-7; D gene: NA; CDR3 DNA: TGCGCCAGCAGCTTGGTACAGGCCCCCTCCGAGCAGTACTTC; CDR3 protein: CASSLVQAPSEQYF
V gene: TRBV6-6; clone size: few; J gene: TRBJ1-1; D gene: NA; CDR3 DNA: TGTGCCAGCAGTTTTCATCGTCGGGGGACTGAAGCTTTCTTT; CDR3 protein: CASSFHRRGTEAFF
V gene: TRBV6-5; clone size: once; J gene: TRBJ1-1; D gene: NA; CDR3 DNA: TGTGCCAGCAGCCCCGGGACAGAAGCTTTCTTT; CDR3 protein: CASSPGTEAFF
V gene: TRBV12-5; clone size: NA; J gene: TRBJ2-5; D gene: NA; CDR3 DNA: TGTGCTAGTGGCCCAGGGGTCGAGACCCAGTACTTC; CDR3 protein: CASGPGVETQYF
V gene: TRBV10-3; clone size: NA; J gene: TRBJ2-7; D gene: NA; CDR3 DNA: TGTGCCATCAGTGACGACTCCTACGAGCAGTACTTC; CDR3 protein: CAISDDSYEQYF
V gene: TRBV29-1; clone size: NA; J gene: TRBJ1-1; D gene: NA; CDR3 DNA: TGCAGCGTTGAGTCGGGCCTGACTGAAGCTTTCTTT; CDR3 protein: CSVESGLTEAFF
V gene: TRBV9; clone size: NA; J gene: TRBJ2-3; D gene: NA; CDR3 DNA: TGTGCCAGCAGCGTAGGGGTGACAGGTCTCGGAGATACGCAGTATTTT; CDR3 protein: CASSVGVTGLGDTQYF
V gene: TRBV28; clone size: NA; J gene: TRBJ1-2; D gene: TRBD1; CDR3 DNA: TGTGCCAGCAGAGCACAGGGGGTCAACTATGGCTACACCTTC; CDR3 protein: CASRAQGVNYGYTF
V gene: TRBV19; clone size: NA; J gene: TRBJ2-7; D gene: NA; CDR3 DNA: TGTGCCAGTAGTATAGACAGGGGGGACGAGCAGTACTTC; CDR3 protein: CASSIDRGDEQYF
V gene: TRBV15; clone size: NA; J gene: TRBJ2-7; D gene: NA; CDR3 DNA: TGTGCCACCAGCAGAGATCTTGGACCGTACTCCTACGAGCAGTACTTC; CDR3 protein: CATSRDLGPYSYEQYF
V gene: TRBV27; clone size: NA; J gene: TRBJ2-7; D gene: NA; CDR3 DNA: TGTGCCAGCAGTAAGGGGGTCGCGAGCTACGAGCAGTGCTTC; CDR3 protein: CASSKGVASYEQCF
V gene: TRBV7-2; clone size: NA; J gene: TRBJ1-1; D gene: TRBD1; CDR3 DNA: TGTGCCAGCAGCTCGACAGGGTACACTGAAGCTTTCTTT; CDR3 protein: CASSSTGYTEAFF
V gene: TRBV6-5; clone size: NA; J gene: TRBJ2-1; D gene: TRBD1; CDR3 DNA: TGTGCCAGCAGTTACTCGGACAGGGGGTTCAATGAGCAGTTCTTC; CDR3 protein: CASSYSDRGFNEQFF
V gene: TRBV13; clone size: once; J gene: TRBJ1-3; D gene: NA; CDR3 DNA: TGTGCCAGCAGCTGGCCGGGACGGAGCTCTGGAAACACCATATATTTT; CDR3 protein: CASSWPGRSSGNTIYF
V gene: TRBV6-1; clone size: NA; J gene: TRBJ2-1; D gene: NA; CDR3 DNA: TGTGCCAGCAGTGGAGAGGGGAGCTCCTACAATGAGCAGTTCTTC; CDR3 protein: CASSGEGSSYNEQFF
V gene: TRBV6-6; clone size: few; J gene: TRBJ1-6; D gene: NA; CDR3 DNA: TGTGCCAGCATGTTCGGGGGCTCGTATAATTCACCCCTCCACTTT; CDR3 protein: CASMFGGSYNSPLHF
V gene: TRBV7-2; clone size: NA; J gene: TRBJ2-5; D gene: NA; CDR3 DNA: TGTGCCAGCAGCTTAGTTTCCCCCCTAGTGTACTTC; CDR3 protein: CASSLVSPLVYF
V gene: TRBV4-1; clone size: NA; J gene: TRBJ2-1; D gene: NA; CDR3 DNA: TGCGCCAGCAGCCACCTAGGCCGGACCCCTGTCGAGCAGTTCTTC; CDR3 protein: CASSHLGRTPVEQFF
V gene: TRBV10-3; clone size: NA; J gene: TRBJ2-7; D gene: NA; CDR3 DNA: TGTGCCATCAGCCCTGACGGGGGCTCCTACGAGCAGTACTTC; CDR3 protein: CAISPDGGSYEQYF
V gene: TRBV14; clone size: NA; J gene: TRBJ2-3; D gene: NA; CDR3 DNA: TGTGCCAGCAGCCAAGAACGGATTAGCACAGATACGCAGTATTTT; CDR3 protein: CASSQERISTDTQYF
V gene: TRBV5-1; clone size: NA; J gene: TRBJ2-7; D gene: TRBD2; CDR3 DNA: TGCGCCAGCAGCCCCGGGACTAGCTTCTACGAGCAGTACTTC; CDR3 protein: CASSPGTSFYEQYF
V gene: TRBV19; clone size: NA; J gene: TRBJ1-5; D gene: TRBD1; CDR3 DNA: TGTGCCAGTAGTATCGAGACAGGGAGGTGGCAGCCCCAGCATTTT; CDR3 protein: CASSIETGRWQPQHF
V gene: TRBV7-9; clone size: NA; J gene: TRBJ2-5; D gene: NA; CDR3 DNA: TGTGCCAGCAGCTCTCCGGGACTGGAGAAAGAGACCCAGTACTTC; CDR3 protein: CASSSPGLEKETQYF